The 11 T cell receptor beta chains below were found in one sample sequenced in a study of cytomegalovirus exposure and HLA in healthy donors. A multiplex PCR was run with 60 Vbeta primers and 13 Jbeta primers. TCRdb keeps only in-frame clones here, not all; method: immunoSEQ multiplex PCR. The sample lists 150,000 to 200,000 clones; 80% to 85% were seen once. Sequencing was performed on PBMCs. The source is a woman between 25 and 40 years old in good health and CMV-seronegative.

This rearrangement joins TRBV7-2 to TRBJ2-7; TRBD2 matches at 7 bases. Germline assignment: CDR1 SGHTA and CDR2 FQGNSA. This CDR3 comprises 14 residues. V lost 6 bases and J lost 4; bases outside the gene matches: 9. CDR3 sequence (DNA): TGTGCCAGCAGGAGCGGGATAAAGCCTTACGAGCAGTACTTC. Residues: CASRSGIKPYEQYF.

CDR3 loop: CASSRGELAGGTSYNEQFF. Written as DNA, the CDR3 is TGTGCCAGCAGCCGAGGGGAGCTAGCGGGAGGGACCTCCTACAATGAGCAGTTCTTC. The chain couples TRBV11-3 to TRBJ2-1; 12 bases fit TRBD2. The CDR3 loop spans 19 amino acids. V dropped 5 bases and J dropped 0; count of bases not matched to a gene: 11. CDR1 and CDR2 (germline): SGHNT, YENEEA. Supplemented by reference TRBV11-3 and TRBJ2-1, the full variable domain reads EAGVVQSPRYKIIEKKQPVAFWCNPISGHNTLYWYLQNLGQGPELLIRYENEEAVDDSQLPKDRFSAERLKGVDSTLKIQPAELGDSAVYLCASSRGELAGGTSYNEQFFGPGTRLTVL.

This chain links TRBV28 with TRBJ2-2; the match to TRBD2 covers 10 bases. The germline CDR1 and CDR2 sequences are MDHEN and SYDVKM. V gave up 6 bases and J gave up 5 bases; unmatched junction bases: 27. This CDR3 region has 22 residues. CDR3 loop: CASRSSSGLAEVFLEVTGELFF. CDR3 sequence (DNA): TGTGCCAGCAGAAGCTCGAGCGGACTAGCGGAGGTTTTCTTAGAGGTAACCGGGGAGCTGTTTTTT.

J is TRBJ2-7 and V is TRBV4-3; TRBD2 matches 9 bases. There are 15 residues in the CDR3. The V gene end was trimmed by 4 bases and the J gene end by 3 bases; junction bases not matched to a gene: 7. Per the germline V gene, CDR1 is LGHNA and CDR2 is YSLEER. CDR3 residues: CASSPIAGDLYEQYF. The DNA of the CDR3 is TGCGCCAGCAGCCCCATAGCGGGAGACCTCTACGAGCAGTACTTC.

This rearrangement joins TRBV7-9 to TRBJ2-5, with 8 bases that match TRBD1. This CDR3 contains 14 residues. The germline gives CDR1 SEHNR, CDR2 FQNEAQ (reference sequence). J lost 5 bases, V lost 5 bases, and 7 bases had no gene match. CDR3 residues: CASSPTGVRETQYF. The CDR3 DNA follows: TGTGCCAGCAGCCCGACAGGGGTCCGGGAGACCCAGTACTTC.

The chain recombines TRBV7-5 with TRBJ2-5; the DNA was not used to check the table's D call, TRBD2. TRBV7-5 is a recognized pseudogene. The CDR3 length is 14 residues. CDR3 sequence reads: CVRSFGARLETQYF. The DNA of the CDR3 is TGTGTCAGAAGCTTTGGCGCTAGGTTGGAGACCCAGTACTTC.

This sequence joins TRBV11-3 and TRBJ2-7; 7 bases line up with TRBD2. Germline V lookup: CDR1 SGHNT, CDR2 YENEEA. Losses at the gene ends were 4 bases for V and 3 bases for J; bases not matched to a gene: 9. The CDR3 loop spans 15 amino acids. Here the CDR3 DNA reads TGTGCCAGCAGCTCAGGCGGCGGGAGAAGCTACGAGCAGTACTTC. Translating gives CASSSGGGRSYEQYF.

This sequence joins TRBV7-6 and TRBJ1-4; weak D call: TRBD1 (5 bases). Per the germline V gene, CDR1 is SGHVS and CDR2 is FNYEAQ. Trimming left V 5 bases short and J 1 base short, with 17 bases between. CDR3 size: 17 residues. Written as DNA, the CDR3 is TGTGCCAGCAGCGCGGGGAGGGGTCCAGGAACTAATGAAAAACTGTTTTTT. Translated, it gives CASSAGRGPGTNEKLFF.

The rearrangement links TRBV5-1 to TRBJ2-7; D not resolved. The V gene's germline CDR1 is SGHRS and CDR2 YFSETQ. V dropped 0 bases and J dropped 5 bases, with 9 bases sitting between them. The CDR3 is made up of 13 amino acids. CDR3 nucleotide sequence: TGCGCCAGCAGCTTGGCGGTTAGAAACGAGCAGTACTTC. The encoded protein is CASSLAVRNEQYF.

The rearrangement uses TRBV2 and TRBJ2-7; 7 bases agree with TRBD2. The V gene's germline CDR1 is SNHLY and CDR2 FYNNEI. The ends lost 7 bases at V and 5 bases at J; junction bases unmatched: 8. The CDR3 loop spans 13 amino acids. This chain's CDR3 is CASKQGEGHEQYF. As DNA, the CDR3 is TGTGCCAGCAAACAAGGGGAGGGCCACGAGCAGTACTTC.

The V and J genes are TRBV7-2 and TRBJ1-1; TRBD1 matches 8 bases. The junction had 11 bases not matched to a gene; V was cut back by 5 bases and J by 6 bases. The CDR3 runs to 15 residues. The germline V gene encodes CDR1 SGHTA and CDR2 FQGNSA. CDR3 residues: CASSHRQGLGAEAFF. In nucleotides, the CDR3 is TGTGCCAGCAGCCATCGACAGGGGCTCGGCGCTGAAGCTTTCTTT.